This TCR beta chain was identified during a study of OX40 agonist ivuxolimab in advanced cancers. Whole-study context: Patients in dose escalation had liver, melanoma, kidney or head and neck cancers. The group had a mean age of 60 years, ranged from about 20 to 79, and was 80% to 90% male.

To note about this clone: Its antigen is unidentified.

Broader study findings: Antigen specificity remained undetermined for the expanded peripheral T cells.

Generated by immunoSEQ multiplex PCR, the TCRdb table keeps only in-frame clones and is missing some. The profile covers 54,000 or so clones, with 60% to 80% appearing a single time and around 4.5% taken by the ten largest. CDR1 is SGHTA and CDR2 is FQGNSA in the germline V gene. Trimming shortened V by 7 bases and J by 7 bases, and 19 bases separated the two germline ends. The CDR3 sequence is 14 residues long. The input for sequencing was CD4+ or CD8+ T cells sorted from blood, taken in a trial of the OX40 agonist ivuxolimab. This sequence was found in an adult with an advanced solid tumor such as melanoma, head and neck, liver or kidney cancer. The chain uses TRBV7-2 and TRBJ1-1; weak D call: TRBD1 (6 bases). CDR3 sequence reads: CASTSPRTDLEAFF. Here the CDR3 DNA reads TGTGCCAGCACATCACCTCGGACAGACCTTGAAGCTTTCTTT.